A single sample gave rise to the 11 T cell receptor beta chains below, sequenced in a study of T cell responses to AZD1222 COVID-19 vaccine. TCRdb's table, derived via immunoSEQ multiplex PCR, lists solely in-frame clones and lacks some. The sample lists about 150,000 clones, about nine tenths occurring once. The sample in question was peripheral blood, obtained on day 0 of AZD1222 vaccination. The receptors here all came from an adult in good health.

This clone appeared a single time. The V and J genes are TRBV18 and TRBJ2-7, with D unclear. Germline V gene lookup returns CDR1 KGHSH and CDR2 LQKENI. CDR3 length equals 12 residues. Trimming removed 3 bases at V and 0 bases at J, with 3 bases between. The CDR3 here is CASSPASYEQYF. CDR3 bases: TGTGCCAGCTCACCGGCCTCCTACGAGCAGTACTTC.

J is TRBJ1-1 and V is TRBV13; TRBD1 agrees at 8 bases. Germline CDR1 is PRHDT and CDR2 is FYEKMQ (reference sequence). The trim removed 5 bases at V and 0 bases at J, leaving 5 bases unmatched. The CDR3 totals 15 residues. CDR3 sequence (DNA): TGTGCCAGCAGCCAAAGGACAGGGCTGAACACTGAAGCTTTCTTT. Its protein product is CASSQRTGLNTEAFF.

The rearrangement joins TRBV4-3 to TRBJ1-4; 9 bases line up with TRBD1. The J segment lost 7 bases and the V segment lost 3 bases, leaving 12 bases of the junction unmatched. The CDR3 consists of 17 residues. The V gene's germline CDR1 is LGHNA and CDR2 YSLEER. The CDR3 sequence is CASSHVQMTGGPEKLFF. The CDR3, as DNA: TGCGCCAGCAGCCACGTTCAGATGACAGGGGGGCCTGAAAAACTGTTTTTT.

CDR3 sequence reads: CASSHLAPRVAGWENEQFF. CDR3 sequence (DNA): TGTGCCAGCAGCCACCTGGCCCCCAGAGTAGCGGGATGGGAGAATGAGCAGTTCTTC. This sequence joins TRBV4-2 and TRBJ2-1; 8 nucleotides line up with TRBD2. The CDR3 loop spans 19 amino acids. The V gene end was trimmed by 3 bases and the J gene end by 7 bases; junction bases not matched to a gene: 20. Germline V gene sequence: CDR1 LGHNA, CDR2 YNFKEQ.

V usage is TRBV6-1 and J usage is TRBJ2-2; D is unclear. CDR3 length: 14 amino acids. Trimming took off 1 base at V and 2 bases at J, with 5 bases between the two ends. CDR1 and CDR2 from the germline V gene are MNHNS and SASEGT. The CDR3 DNA is TGTGCCAGCAGTGAAGGAATAAACACCGGGGAGCTGTTTTTT. Translated: CASSEGINTGELFF.

The chain is built from TRBV6-2 or TRBV6-3 and TRBJ2-3; D is ambiguous. In germline, CDR1 is MNHEY, CDR2 SVGEGT. The CDR3 covers 12 residues. The germline V and J ends were trimmed by 3 bases and 5 bases, with 6 bases remaining between them. DNA of the CDR3: TGTGCCAGCAGTTATTCGGAAGATACGCAGTATTTT. Translation gives CASSYSEDTQYF.

The rearrangement links TRBV28 to TRBJ1-2; 9 positions agree with TRBD1. J lost 5 bases, V lost 6 bases, and 7 bases had no gene match. The length of the CDR3 is 14 residues. In germline, CDR1 is MDHEN, CDR2 SYDVKM. The CDR3 loop is CASRTAGTGYGYTF. In DNA, the CDR3 is TGTGCCAGCAGAACCGCCGGGACAGGGTATGGCTACACCTTC.

V and J are TRBV7-6 and TRBJ2-6; TRBD2 might be the D (5 bases). Germline V gene lookup returns CDR1 SGHVS and CDR2 FNYEAQ. This CDR3 is built from 15 residues. V lost 2 bases, J lost 0 bases, and 5 bases lay in between. The CDR3 is CASSLSGSGANVLTF. CDR3 nucleotides: TGTGCCAGCAGCTTAAGCGGCTCTGGGGCCAACGTCCTGACTTTC.

The chain couples TRBV3-1 (or the pseudogene TRBV3-2) to TRBJ2-7, with D maybe TRBD1 (6 bases). CDR3 size: 16 residues. Germline V gene sequence: CDR1 LGHDT, CDR2 YNNKEL (reference sequence). Trimming pared 1 base from V and 4 bases from J, leaving 17 bases between. The CDR3 region is CASSQGGPRGTYEQYF. CDR3 nucleotides: TGTGCCAGCAGCCAAGGGGGGCCTAGGGGAACGTACGAGCAGTACTTC.

The chain combines TRBV5-8 with TRBJ2-1, with 9 positions matching TRBD2. This CDR3 spans 19 amino acids. Trimming at V came to 0 bases and at J to 8 bases, leaving 18 bases not matched to a gene. Germline V gene sequence: CDR1 SGHTS, CDR2 YDEGEE. This CDR3 reads CASSLVISGRSMSVDEQFF. The CDR3, as DNA: TGTGCCAGCAGCTTGGTTATTAGCGGGAGATCGATGTCTGTCGATGAGCAGTTCTTC.

The V gene is TRBV28, the J gene TRBJ1-3; 9 bases agree with TRBD1. Germline CDR1 is MDHEN and CDR2 is SYDVKM. V shed 4 bases, J shed 2 bases, and the junction held 6 bases outside the gene matches. This CDR3 contains 16 residues. The CDR3 sequence: CASSSGTGWTGNTIYF. CDR3 DNA sequence: TGTGCCAGCAGTTCCGGGACAGGGTGGACTGGAAACACCATATATTTT.